What follows are 23 T cell receptor beta chains derived from one specimen sequenced in a study of blood T cell repertoires in COVID-19. Libraries were prepared by immunoSEQ multiplex PCR; TCRdb keeps only in-frame clonotypes and omits some of them. Of approximately 280,000 clones listed, approximately 90% are singletons. The sample comprised peripheral blood. These receptors were taken from a man between 35 and 55 years old with acute or convalescent COVID-19.

J is TRBJ1-2 and V is TRBV11-2; weak D call: TRBD1 (5 bases). V was clipped by 0 bases and J by 4 bases, with 12 bases between them. Germline CDR1 reads SGHAT; CDR2 reads FQNNGV. CDR3 length equals 15 residues. The CDR3 sequence is CASSLDLGGGYGYTF. The CDR3 nucleotides read TGTGCCAGCAGCTTAGATCTGGGGGGTGGCTATGGCTACACCTTC.

The gene calls are TRBV12-5 and TRBJ2-2, with TRBD1 matching 11 bases. CDR1 is LGHNT and CDR2 is FRNRAP in the germline V gene. This CDR3 contains 19 residues. After removal of 3 bases from V and 0 bases from J, the junction contained 9 bases not matched to a gene. As DNA, the CDR3 is TGTGCTAGTGGTTTAGTTTGGTCGGGACAGGGGGCGAACACCGGGGAGCTGTTTTTT. Translating it yields CASGLVWSGQGANTGELFF.

This chain connects TRBV7-9 to TRBJ2-4, with 8 bases fitting TRBD1. This CDR3 spans 16 amino acids. Trimming removed 4 bases from V and 7 bases from J; junction bases left unmatched: 12. The V gene's germline CDR1 is SEHNR and CDR2 FQNEAQ (reference sequence). The chain's CDR3 is CASSSSTGTGGNIQYF. CDR3 bases: TGTGCCAGCAGCTCGAGCACCGGGACAGGTGGGAACATTCAGTACTTC.

This chain uses TRBV6-1 with TRBJ2-3; D remains unclear. Trimming removed 2 bases at V and 6 bases at J, with 15 bases between. The CDR3 is 15 amino acids. Germline CDR1 and CDR2: MNHNS and SASEGT. CDR3 nucleotides: TGTGCCAGCAGTGAAAATTCTCTGGGCCGGGATACGCAGTATTTT. It specifies CASSENSLGRDTQYF.

V and J are TRBV18 and TRBJ2-3; 9 positions agree with TRBD2. CDR1 and CDR2 (germline): KGHSH, LQKENI. This CDR3 is 15 amino acids long. The trim removed 3 bases at V and 5 bases at J, leaving 6 bases unmatched. The CDR3 sequence: CASSPIAGAGDTQYF. CDR3 DNA: TGTGCCAGCTCACCGATAGCGGGGGCCGGAGATACGCAGTATTTT.

V and J are TRBV7-8 and TRBJ2-1; 8 bases fit TRBD1. V dropped 4 bases and J dropped 3; count of bases not matched to a gene: 5. The V gene's germline CDR1 is SGHVS and CDR2 FQNEAQ. The CDR3 contains 15 residues. CDR3 loop: CASSYQGARYNEQFF. Written as DNA, the CDR3 is TGTGCCAGCAGCTATCAGGGGGCACGCTACAATGAGCAGTTCTTC.

The V and J genes are TRBV5-1 and TRBJ1-4, with no clear D. The germline CDR1 and CDR2 sequences are SGHRS and YFSETQ. V was cut by 5 bases and J by 0 bases, with 8 bases left in between. The CDR3 length is 14 residues. The DNA of the CDR3 is TGCGCCAGCAGAAGAGTTGCAACTAATGAAAAACTGTTTTTT. Translated: CASRRVATNEKLFF.

The V call is TRBV7-2, the J call TRBJ1-6; a weak D match, TRBD1 (5 bases). The CDR3 totals 15 residues. Looked up from germline, CDR1 is SGHTA and CDR2 is FQGNSA. V lost 7 bases and J lost 6, with 16 bases in between. CDR3 sequence: CASTPGGLGNSPLHF. In DNA form, the CDR3 reads TGTGCCAGCACCCCGGGGGGTTTGGGTAATTCACCCCTCCACTTT.

The V gene is TRBV6-5, the J gene TRBJ1-1; TRBD1 agrees at 11 bases. Germline trimming cut 6 bases from V and 5 bases from J; bases unmatched to any gene: 5. The CDR3 is 14 residues long. Germline V gene sequence: CDR1 MNHEY, CDR2 SVGAGI. This CDR3 is CASRPGTGGTEAFF. Written as DNA, the CDR3 is TGTGCCAGCAGACCCGGGACAGGGGGAACTGAAGCTTTCTTT.

The chain recombines TRBV10-2 with TRBJ1-1, with a tentative D call TRBD1 (6 bases). The V end lost 2 bases, the J end lost 5 bases, and 12 bases lay between the germline ends. The CDR3 sequence is 14 residues long. Germline V gives CDR1 WSHSY, CDR2 SAAADI. In nucleotides, the CDR3 is TGCGCCAGCAGTGAGGGCGAAAGGGGGACTGAAGCTTTCTTT. It specifies CASSEGERGTEAFF.

The V call is TRBV6-6, the J call TRBJ1-5; D may be TRBD1 (5 bases). The germline V gene encodes CDR1 MNHNY and CDR2 SVGAGI (reference sequence). V lost 4 bases to trimming and J lost 7 bases, with 14 bases between them. This CDR3 is 14 amino acids long. DNA of the CDR3: TGTGCCAGCAGTTCCTCAGGGAGATACCAGCCCCAGCATTTT. This translates into CASSSSGRYQPQHF.

This chain connects TRBV5-6 to TRBJ2-3; D may be TRBD1 (6 bases). This CDR3 has 17 amino acids. Looked up from germline, CDR1 is SGHDT and CDR2 is YYEEEE. The V end was cut by 0 bases, the J end by 0 bases, with 14 bases between. The DNA for the CDR3 is TGTGCCAGCAGCTTGGGTGGGCCCCAGGGGAGCACAGATACGCAGTATTTT. Translation: CASSLGGPQGSTDTQYF.

The rearrangement links TRBV6-5 to TRBJ1-2; 8 positions match TRBD1. The junction had 5 bases not matched to a gene; V was cut back by 6 bases and J by 5 bases. Germline V gene data show CDR1 as MNHEY and CDR2 as SVGAGI. The CDR3 spans 13 residues. DNA for the CDR3: TGTGCCAGCAGCCCCAACAGGGGGTATGGCTACACCTTC. Its protein is CASSPNRGYGYTF.

The rearrangement uses TRBV5-1 and TRBJ1-1, with 7 bases lining up with TRBD1. Germline-derived CDR1 and CDR2 are SGHRS and YFSETQ. V lost 5 bases, J lost 3 bases, and 4 bases stayed unmatched. CDR3 length: 13 residues. CDR3 protein: CASSRDSYTEAFF. CDR3 DNA sequence: TGCGCCAGCAGTAGGGACAGTTACACTGAAGCTTTCTTT. Supplemented by reference TRBV5-1 and TRBJ1-1, the full variable domain reads KAGVTQTPRYLIKTRGQQVTLSCSPISGHRSVSWYQQTPGQGLQFLFEYFSETQRNKGNFPGRFSGRQFSNSRSEMNVSTLELGDSALYLCASSRDSYTEAFFGQGTRLTVV.

J is TRBJ2-7 and V is TRBV2, with D possibly being TRBD1 (5 bases). Trimming left V 8 bases short and J 6 bases short, with 14 bases between. In germline, CDR1 is SNHLY, CDR2 FYNNEI. The length of the CDR3 is 12 residues. The CDR3 here is CASGQDLTEQYF. The CDR3 region has the DNA TGTGCCAGCGGACAAGACTTAACCGAGCAGTACTTC.

The chain combines TRBV28 with TRBJ1-2; a possible D gene is TRBD1 (5 bases). The CDR3 contains 13 residues. CDR1 and CDR2 from the germline V gene are MDHEN and SYDVKM. The V gene lost 3 bases and the J gene lost 6 bases, with 11 bases spanning the gap. CDR3: CASSFRAGNGYTF. The CDR3 region has the DNA TGTGCCAGCAGTTTCAGGGCAGGGAATGGCTACACCTTC.

The V call is TRBV7-3, the J call TRBJ2-7; 7 bases fit TRBD1. V lost 6 bases and J lost 5; bases outside the gene matches: 4. The CDR3 consists of 12 residues. Germline CDR1 and CDR2: SGHTA and FQGTGA. The CDR3 is CASSLGGHEQYF. The CDR3 region has the DNA TGTGCCAGCAGTTTAGGGGGCCACGAGCAGTACTTC.

The rearrangement uses TRBV6-2 or TRBV6-3 and TRBJ2-1, with D tentatively TRBD2 (5 bases). Germline CDR1 and CDR2: MNHEY and SVGEGT. This CDR3 contains 16 residues. V was clipped by 6 bases and J by 6 bases, with 21 bases between them. The DNA for the CDR3 is TGTGCCAGCAGCCCTCACCCGGACTCTCGGGCCAATGAGCAGTTCTTC. This encodes CASSPHPDSRANEQFF.

Written as DNA, the CDR3 is TGTGCCAGCAGCTTAGAGTGGCAGGGAAGCTCCTACGAGCAGTACTTC. This codes for CASSLEWQGSSYEQYF. This chain uses TRBV11-2 with TRBJ2-7; maybe TRBD1 (5 bases). The CDR3 spans 16 residues. Germline CDR1 is SGHAT and CDR2 is FQNNGV. V was cut by 0 bases and J by 0 bases, with 12 bases left in between.

This chain connects TRBV4-2 to TRBJ1-1; 7 nucleotides agree with TRBD1. CDR1 LGHNA and CDR2 YNFKEQ come from the germline V gene. After removal of 0 bases from V and 0 bases from J, the junction contained 7 bases not matched to a gene. The CDR3 consists of 17 residues. DNA of the CDR3: TGTGCCAGCAGCCAAGATAGGTTGACAGGGTTGAACACTGAAGCTTTCTTT. It encodes CASSQDRLTGLNTEAFF.

This clone was seen only once. The chain has TRBV30 and TRBJ1-1; 11 bases map to TRBD1. V trimming: 8 bases; J trimming: 1 base; junction bases outside the gene matches: 0. Germline V gene lookup returns CDR1 GTSNPN and CDR2 SVGIG (reference sequence). The CDR3 runs to 12 residues. As DNA, the CDR3 is TGTGCCGGGACAGGGGGGAACACTGAAGCTTTCTTT. As protein: CAGTGGNTEAFF.

The sample holds a few counts of this clone. The chain has TRBV2 and TRBJ2-7; 7 bases map to TRBD1. Germline V lookup: CDR1 SNHLY, CDR2 FYNNEI. V lost 6 bases and J lost 3; bases outside the gene matches: 8. CDR3 length: 14 residues. The CDR3 bases are TGTGCCAGCAGCCCGGGACAGCTCTACTACGAGCAGTACTTC. Amino acids: CASSPGQLYYEQYF. The full variable domain, completed using reference TRBV2 and TRBJ2-7, is EPEVTQTPSHQVTQMGQEVILRCVPISNHLYFYWYRQILGQKVEFLVSFYNNEISEKSEIFDDQFSVERPDGSNFTLKIRSTKLEDSAMYFCASSPGQLYYEQYFGPGTRLTVT.

The chain carries TRBV7-6 and TRBJ2-7; 12 bases are shared with TRBD2. J was trimmed by 2 bases and V by 4 bases; bases with no gene match: 6. Looked up from germline, CDR1 is SGHVS and CDR2 is FNYEAQ. The CDR3 runs to 16 residues. CDR3 DNA sequence: TGTGCCAGCAGCTCTAGACTAGCGGGGGAAACCTACGAGCAGTACTTC. This gives the protein CASSSRLAGETYEQYF.